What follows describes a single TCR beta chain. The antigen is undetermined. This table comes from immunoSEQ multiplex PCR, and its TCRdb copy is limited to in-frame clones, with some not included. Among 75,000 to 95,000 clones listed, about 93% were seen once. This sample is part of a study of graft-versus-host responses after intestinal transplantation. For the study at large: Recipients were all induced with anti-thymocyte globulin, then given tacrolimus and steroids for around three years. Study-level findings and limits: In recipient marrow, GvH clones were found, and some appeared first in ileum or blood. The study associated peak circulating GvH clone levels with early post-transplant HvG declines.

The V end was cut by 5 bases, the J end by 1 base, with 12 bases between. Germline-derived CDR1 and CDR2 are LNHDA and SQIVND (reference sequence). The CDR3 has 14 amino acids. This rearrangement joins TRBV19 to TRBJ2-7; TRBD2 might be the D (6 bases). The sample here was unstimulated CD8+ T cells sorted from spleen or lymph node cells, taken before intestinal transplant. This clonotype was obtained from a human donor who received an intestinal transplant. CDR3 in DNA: TGTGCCAGTAGTCTAGGAGGGTTTTCCTACGAGCAGTACTTC. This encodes CASSLGGFSYEQYF.